A single sample gave rise to the 31 T cell receptor beta chains below, sequenced in a study of CD8 T cells in Susac syndrome. RNA in amounts of about 0.45 to 1 ug was reverse transcribed with random hexamers. TCRdb ran MiXCR on the immunoSEQ multiplex PCR reads and lists one entry per CDR3 protein. The repertoire holds fewer than 150,000 distinct CDR3 sequences, with 85% to 95% as singletons. The sequenced sample consisted of CD4+ T cells from PBMCs. These receptors all stem from a human donor with multiple sclerosis.

V usage is TRBV19 and J usage is TRBJ2-3, with D possibly TRBD1 on 6 matching bases. The CDR3 extends over 18 amino acids. CDR1 is LNHDA and CDR2 is SQIVND in the germline V gene (reference sequence). Deletions cut 8 bases from V and 4 bases from J, with 28 bases between. The CDR3 here is CASRKRPGQNKGPDTQYF. CDR3 nucleotides: TGTGCCAGTCGAAAAAGACCCGGACAGAACAAGGGTCCAGATACGCAGTATTTT.

The chain is built from TRBV2 and TRBJ2-5, with TRBD2 matching over 14 bases. Germline lookup yields CDR1 SNHLY and CDR2 FYNNEI. The length of the CDR3 is 17 residues. The ends lost 5 bases at V and 4 bases at J; junction bases unmatched: 9. CDR3 in amino acids: CASSSPTSGGERETQYF. As DNA, the CDR3 is TGTGCCAGCAGTTCCCCGACTAGCGGGGGGGAGCGAGAGACCCAGTACTTC. Full variable domain (rest looked up from reference TRBV2 and TRBJ2-5): EPEVTQTPSHQVTQMGQEVILRCVPISNHLYFYWYRQILGQKVEFLVSFYNNEISEKSEIFDDQFSVERPDGSNFTLKIRSTKLEDSAMYFCASSSPTSGGERETQYFGPGTRLLVL.

The chain employs TRBV5-1 and TRBJ2-5, with no clear D. V lost 4 bases to trimming and J lost 2 bases, with 9 bases between them. The germline gives CDR1 SGHRS, CDR2 YFSETQ. This CDR3 is built from 13 residues. CDR3 sequence reads: CASSHLRQETQYF. The CDR3 DNA reads TGCGCCAGCAGCCACTTAAGGCAAGAGACCCAGTACTTC.

V is TRBV29-1 and J is TRBJ2-3; D unresolved. CDR3 size: 13 residues. Trimming left V 6 bases short and J 2 bases short, with 12 bases between. CDR1 and CDR2 (germline): SQVTM, ANQGSEA. The CDR3 region has the DNA TGCAGCGTGAGACCGTATACCACAGATACGCAGTATTTT. Translated, it gives CSVRPYTTDTQYF.

V is TRBV5-4 and J is TRBJ2-5; D call uncertain. Germline V gene data show CDR1 as SGHNT and CDR2 as YYREEE (reference sequence). CDR3 length: 13 residues. Between the trimmed V and J ends, which lost 4 bases and 4 bases, there was a span of 11 bases. The chain's CDR3 is CASSPVGGETQYF. CDR3 DNA sequence: TGTGCCAGCAGCCCGGTGGGTGGAGAGACCCAGTACTTC.

V and J are TRBV28 and TRBJ1-4; no reliable D call. Germline CDR1 is MDHEN and CDR2 is SYDVKM. V lost 8 bases to trimming and J lost 15 bases, with 13 bases between them. This CDR3 comprises 10 residues. The DNA of the CDR3 is TGTGCCAGCGCGGACGAAAGGGTGTTTTTT. Translating gives CASADERVFF.

The V gene is TRBV20-1, the J gene TRBJ1-6, with D maybe TRBD1 (5 bases). V dropped 0 bases and J dropped 9 bases, with 9 bases sitting between them. CDR3 length: 13 amino acids. CDR1 and CDR2 from the germline V gene are DFQATT and SNEGSKA (reference sequence). CDR3 nucleotide sequence: TGCAGTGCTAGAGAGGGAGGGGCTTCACCCCTCCACTTT. Amino acids: CSAREGGASPLHF.

The gene calls are TRBV7-2 and TRBJ2-2; TRBD1 agrees at 8 bases. CDR3 length: 14 residues. Per germline, CDR1 SGHTA and CDR2 FQGNSA. Germline trimming cut 5 bases from V and 7 bases from J; bases unmatched to any gene: 6. The CDR3 region is CASSQGQGNGELFF. CDR3 in DNA: TGTGCCAGCAGCCAAGGACAGGGCAACGGGGAGCTGTTTTTT.

This chain uses TRBV3-1 with TRBJ1-2; D is unresolved. Germline V lookup: CDR1 LGHDT, CDR2 YNNKEL (reference sequence). CDR3 length equals 12 residues. V lost 1 base and J lost 8, with 8 bases in between. The CDR3 spells CASSQVRTGYTF. The DNA of the CDR3 is TGTGCCAGCAGCCAAGTGCGAACGGGCTACACCTTC.

The rearrangement uses TRBV5-1 and TRBJ1-5, with D unresolved. CDR1 and CDR2 (germline): SGHRS, YFSETQ. Trimming removed 1 base at V and 5 bases at J, with 10 bases between. The CDR3 is 14 residues long. The CDR3 coding sequence is TGCGCCAGCAGCTTGAACTATCCGGATCAGCCCCAGCATTTT. Translated, it gives CASSLNYPDQPQHF. Full variable domain (outside the CDR3, taken from reference TRBV5-1 and TRBJ1-5): KAGVTQTPRYLIKTRGQQVTLSCSPISGHRSVSWYQQTPGQGLQFLFEYFSETQRNKGNFPGRFSGRQFSNSRSEMNVSTLELGDSALYLCASSLNYPDQPQHFGDGTRLSIL.

This clonotype was counted only a few times. The chain has TRBV19 and TRBJ2-2, with D unresolved. This CDR3 spans 13 amino acids. Germline-derived CDR1 and CDR2 are LNHDA and SQIVND (reference sequence). V lost 5 bases to trimming and J lost 4 bases, with 8 bases between them. The CDR3 DNA reads TGTGCCAGTAGTCCAGTGGCCACCGGGGAGCTGTTTTTT. This gives the protein CASSPVATGELFF.

The table lists this clonotype with a count of one. This chain joins TRBV7-6 and TRBJ1-3; 9 nucleotides agree with TRBD1. CDR1 is SGHVS, CDR2 FNYEAQ, per germline. The CDR3 is 15 residues long. Trimming took 4 bases from V and 2 from J; bases not matched to a gene: 3. As DNA, the CDR3 is TGTGCCAGCAGCTCGAGACAGGGGGCTGGAAACACCATATATTTT. As protein: CASSSRQGAGNTIYF.

This chain links TRBV7-9 with TRBJ1-5; TRBD1 aligns across 8 bases. The V gene end was trimmed by 5 bases and the J gene end by 2 bases; junction bases not matched to a gene: 17. From germline, CDR1 is SEHNR and CDR2 FQNEAQ (reference sequence). The length of the CDR3 is 19 residues. The CDR3 here is CASSPEGWGQVLGNQPQHF. The CDR3 DNA sequence: TGTGCCAGCAGCCCAGAGGGTTGGGGACAGGTGTTAGGCAATCAGCCCCAGCATTTT.

The chain links TRBV12-3 or TRBV12-4 to TRBJ2-7; D is unresolved. Trimming shortened V by 8 bases and J by 2 bases, and 16 bases separated the two germline ends. The CDR3 length is 14 residues. The CDR3 nucleotides read TGTGCCAGCGCCCCGCCAATTCGACCCTACGAGCAGTACTTC. Amino acids: CASAPPIRPYEQYF.

The chain uses TRBV7-2 and TRBJ2-1; D is perhaps TRBD2 (5 bases). CDR3 length: 12 amino acids. V lost 2 bases and J 7 bases, leaving 6 bases between the germline ends. The germline CDR1 and CDR2 sequences are SGHTA and FQGNSA. The CDR3 protein is CASSLSGNEQFF. The CDR3 DNA reads as TGTGCCAGCAGCTTATCGGGGAATGAGCAGTTCTTC. Full variable domain (outside the CDR3, taken from reference TRBV7-2 and TRBJ2-1): GAGVSQSPSNKVTEKGKDVELRCDPISGHTALYWYRQSLGQGLEFLIYFQGNSAPDKSGLPSDRFSAERTGGSVSTLTIQRTQQEDSAVYLCASSLSGNEQFFGPGTRLTVL.

V and J are TRBV3-1 and TRBJ1-2; 7 bases map to TRBD1. Per the germline V gene, CDR1 is LGHDT and CDR2 is YNNKEL (reference sequence). Unmatched junction bases numbered 14, after V lost 5 bases and J lost 8 bases. The CDR3 has 15 residues. The CDR3 nucleotides read TGTGCCAGCAGCTCGAACTCGGGGGGGACAGCCGGCTACACCTTC. Translating gives CASSSNSGGTAGYTF. Combining the CDR3 with reference TRBV3-1 and TRBJ1-2 gives the whole variable domain DTAVSQTPKYLVTQMGNDKSIKCEQNLGHDTMYWYKQDSKKFLKIMFSYNNKELIINETVPNRFSPKSPDKAHLNLHINSLELGDSAVYFCASSSNSGGTAGYTFGSGTRLTVV.

CDR3 sequence: CASSLLAGGYNEQFF. The CDR3 DNA follows: TGTGCCAGCAGCCTACTAGCGGGGGGCTACAATGAGCAGTTCTTC. This chain links TRBV3-1 with TRBJ2-1, with 12 bases lining up with TRBD2. Germline-derived CDR1 and CDR2 are LGHDT and YNNKEL (reference sequence). After removal of 4 bases from V and 3 bases from J, the junction contained 1 base not matched to a gene. The CDR3 has 15 residues.

This clonotype was picked up one time. The chain couples TRBV6-5 to TRBJ1-6; 7 positions match TRBD1. Germline V gene lookup returns CDR1 MNHEY and CDR2 SVGAGI. This CDR3 is 13 amino acids long. V lost 5 bases and J lost 10; bases outside the gene matches: 5. The CDR3 sequence is CASSQGTVSPLHF. The CDR3 nucleotides read TGTGCCAGCAGTCAAGGGACAGTCTCACCCCTCCACTTT.

CDR3 sequence reads: CAGKPGESTGELFF. CDR3 nucleotides: TGTGCCGGCAAGCCCGGGGAAAGCACCGGGGAGCTGTTTTTT. The rearrangement joins TRBV7-2 to TRBJ2-2; TRBD2 is a possible D gene (5 bases). Germline V gene sequence: CDR1 SGHTA, CDR2 FQGNSA. This CDR3 region has 14 residues. V was clipped by 11 bases and J by 4 bases, with 17 bases between them.

The chain links TRBV20-1 to TRBJ1-4; 7 bases fit TRBD1. V shed 3 bases, J shed 3 bases, and the junction held 4 bases outside the gene matches. Germline V gene sequence: CDR1 DFQATT, CDR2 SNEGSKA (reference sequence). This CDR3 is 14 amino acids long. The CDR3 DNA sequence: TGCAGTGCTAGTAGGGGGACAGCTAATGAAAAACTGTTTTTT. This translates into CSASRGTANEKLFF.

The rearrangement links TRBV30 to TRBJ1-1, with a possible D match to TRBD1 (6 bases). The CDR3 runs to 15 residues. Germline V gene sequence: CDR1 GTSNPN, CDR2 SVGIG (reference sequence). The V and J ends lost 0 bases and 5 bases respectively, with 16 bases between them. In nucleotides, the CDR3 is TGTGCCTGGAGTGTGGGGGCAGGCATAGATACTGAAGCTTTCTTT. It yields the protein CAWSVGAGIDTEAFF.

The rearrangement links TRBV7-9 to TRBJ1-1, with D unresolved. This CDR3 is 13 amino acids long. The V end was cut by 1 base, the J end by 1 base, with 4 bases between. The germline CDR1 and CDR2 sequences are SEHNR and FQNEAQ (reference sequence). CDR3 bases: TGTGCCAGCAGCTTAGTAGAGAACACTGAAGCTTTCTTT. Its translation is CASSLVENTEAFF.

The J gene is TRBJ2-5, the V gene TRBV29-1; 12 nucleotides match TRBD2. Germline V CDR1 and CDR2: SQVTM, ANQGSEA. V lost 5 bases to trimming and J lost 9 bases; unmatched junction nucleotides: 7. The CDR3 has 13 residues. The CDR3: CSVTLAGGRSQYF. As DNA, the CDR3 is TGCAGCGTTACACTAGCGGGGGGACGGTCCCAGTACTTC.

The rearrangement links TRBV12-3 or TRBV12-4 to TRBJ1-2, with D tentatively TRBD1 (6 bases). This CDR3 is built from 12 residues. Deletions cut 4 bases from V and 8 bases from J, with 11 bases between. The chain's CDR3 is CASSSSTGGYTF. The CDR3 nucleotides are TGTGCCAGCAGTTCCTCTACAGGGGGCTACACCTTC.

CDR3 sequence (DNA): TGCAGTGCTCTTCCGGGACTAGCTTACAATGAGCAGTTCTTC. This codes for CSALPGLAYNEQFF. The chain uses TRBV20-1 and TRBJ2-1; 9 bases are shared with TRBD2. V gave up 5 bases and J gave up 4 bases; unmatched junction bases: 6. The CDR3 runs to 14 residues. CDR1 is DFQATT, CDR2 SNEGSKA, per germline (reference sequence).

The gene calls are TRBV7-9 and TRBJ1-2; perhaps TRBD1 as D (6 bases). V shed 7 bases and J shed 6 bases, with 18 bases lying between them. The CDR3 runs 14 residues. Per the germline V gene, CDR1 is SEHNR and CDR2 is FQNEAQ (reference sequence). CDR3 DNA sequence: TGTGCCAGCACCCAGACGTACAGGGATGATGGCTACACCTTC. Translation gives CASTQTYRDDGYTF.

This clonotype was seen more than once but under ten times. The chain has TRBV7-9 and TRBJ2-7, with D perhaps being TRBD1 or TRBD2 (5 bases each). The V end was cut by 1 base, the J end by 3 bases, with 13 bases between. The CDR3 has 15 residues. CDR1 is SEHNR and CDR2 is FQNEAQ in the germline V gene (reference sequence). Written as DNA, the CDR3 is TGTGCCAGCAGCTTAGGGCGGCCAGGGAGCTACGAGCAGTACTTC. Its translation: CASSLGRPGSYEQYF.

This clonotype occurred once. This sequence joins TRBV7-2 and TRBJ1-2; tentatively, D is TRBD1 (6 bases). The CDR3 consists of 13 residues. Trimming cost V 6 bases and J 8 bases, with 16 bases left between them. Germline assignment: CDR1 SGHTA and CDR2 FQGNSA. The CDR3 bases are TGTGCCAGCAGACCGATGCACAGGGAGGGCTACACCTTC. Translating it yields CASRPMHREGYTF.

The chain has TRBV2 and TRBJ2-3, with D perhaps TRBD1 or TRBD2 (5 bases each). CDR1 is SNHLY, CDR2 FYNNEI, per germline. This CDR3 has 14 residues. Trimming stripped 6 bases from V and 3 bases from J, with 13 bases between. The CDR3 region is CASSGTHGTDTQYF. The DNA for the CDR3 is TGTGCCAGCAGCGGGACCCACGGTACAGATACGCAGTATTTT. Using reference TRBV2 and TRBJ2-3 for the parts outside the CDR3, the full variable domain is EPEVTQTPSHQVTQMGQEVILRCVPISNHLYFYWYRQILGQKVEFLVSFYNNEISEKSEIFDDQFSVERPDGSNFTLKIRSTKLEDSAMYFCASSGTHGTDTQYFGPGTRLTVL.

This chain connects TRBV6-2 or TRBV6-3 to TRBJ2-6; 10 positions match TRBD1. Losses at the gene ends were 2 bases for V and 6 bases for J; bases not matched to a gene: 10. There are 18 residues in the CDR3. From germline, CDR1 is MNHEY and CDR2 SVGEGT. The CDR3 reads CASSYGGQGDRKANVLTF. The CDR3 coding sequence is TGTGCCAGCAGTTACGGTGGACAGGGGGATCGGAAGGCCAACGTCCTGACTTTC.

Only one count was recorded for this clonotype. The chain uses TRBV4-1 and TRBJ2-2; D is uncertain. V lost 3 bases and J lost 2, with 10 bases in between. The CDR3 extends over 15 amino acids. The germline V gene encodes CDR1 MGHRA and CDR2 YSYEKL. The DNA of the CDR3 is TGCGCCAGCAGCCATCCTGTTGGCAACACCGGGGAGCTGTTTTTT. This translates into CASSHPVGNTGELFF.